The rows below give T cell receptor beta chains drawn from one sample of a study of identical twins. MiXCR, applied by TCRdb to the 5' RACE reads, yields one record per CDR3 protein. The data show 450,000 or so distinct CDR3 sequences, 14% seen once. The same data also went into a second study, on yellow fever vaccine responses in identical twins.

Sequencing used CD4+ T cells sorted from blood. These TCRs come from a woman between 18 and 29 years old in good health. Both conserved end residues are part of each CDR3. The D gene is left open where the match is weak. A row's size may be missing; if present it is once, few, many or a size class.

CDR3	DNA	D	size	length	V	J
CASSEMDSSNQPQHF	TGTGCCAGCAGTGAAATGGACAGTAGCAATCAGCCCCAGCATTTT	-	few	15	TRBV6-1	TRBJ1-5
CASSLGTSGGAIYNEQFF	TGTGCCAGCAGTCTAGGGACTAGCGGGGGGGCCATCTACAATGAGCAGTTCTTC	TRBD2	-	18	TRBV12-3/TRBV12-4	TRBJ2-1
CASIGQGGTYEQYF	TGTGCCAGCATCGGGCAGGGGGGCACCTACGAGCAGTACTTC	-	-	14	TRBV6-1	TRBJ2-7
CASRRIREGGNIQYF	TGTGCCAGCAGGCGGATTCGGGAGGGGGGAAACATTCAGTACTTC	TRBD2	-	15	TRBV28	TRBJ2-4
CSATKPSYEQYF	TGCAGTGCTACCAAGCCATCCTACGAGCAGTACTTC	-	-	12	TRBV20-1	TRBJ2-7
CASSQDWADYEQYF	TGCGCCAGCAGCCAAGATTGGGCAGACTACGAGCAGTACTTC	-	-	14	TRBV4-1	TRBJ2-7
CASSTGRPSGELFF	TGTGCCAGCAGTACGGGACGTCCCAGCGGGGAGCTGTTTTTT	-	few	14	TRBV6-1	TRBJ2-2
CTFSFNDVSGLNTGELFF	TGTACCTTCAGTTTTAACGATGTATCAGGGCTTAACACCGGGGAGCTGTTTTTT	-	-	18	TRBV12-3/TRBV12-4	TRBJ2-2
CASSFRGRKSNEQFF	TGTGCCAGCAGTTTCCGCGGGAGAAAATCAAATGAGCAGTTCTTC	TRBD2	many	15	TRBV12-3/TRBV12-4	TRBJ2-1
CASSSPTAPSQETQYF	TGTGCCAGCAGTTCGCCGACGGCACCCTCCCAAGAGACCCAGTACTTC	-	few	16	TRBV28	TRBJ2-5
CASSPPDKSFATDTQYF	TGTGCCAGCAGTCCCCCAGACAAGTCCTTTGCCACTGATACGCAGTATTTT	-	-	17	TRBV27	TRBJ2-3
CASSLAAGGTQYF	TGCGCCAGCAGCTTGGCAGCGGGGGGGACCCAGTACTTC	TRBD2	-	13	TRBV5-1	TRBJ2-5
CASSYVDSYEQYF	TGTGCCAGCAGTTACGTGGACTCCTACGAGCAGTACTTC	-	-	13	TRBV6-6	TRBJ2-7
CASSSTGHQQETQYF	TGTGCCAGCAGCTCTACGGGACACCAACAAGAGACCCAGTACTTC	-	few	15	TRBV11-2	TRBJ2-5
CASSGDRETYEQYF	TGTGCCAGCAGCGGAGACCGGGAAACCTACGAGCAGTACTTC	-	many	14	TRBV25-1	TRBJ2-7
CASSLEQGAYEQYF	TGTGCCAGCAGCTTAGAACAGGGGGCCTACGAGCAGTACTTC	TRBD1	many	14	TRBV7-2	TRBJ2-7
CASSGQTGAQVEQYF	TGTGCCAGCAGTGGACAGACAGGGGCCCAAGTGGAGCAGTACTTC	TRBD1	-	15	TRBV6-1	TRBJ2-7
CASRNVGVSSYEQYF	TGTGCCAGCCGCAACGTCGGGGTGAGCTCCTACGAGCAGTACTTC	-	few	15	TRBV6-2/TRBV6-3	TRBJ2-7
CASNPPNTGELFF	TGTGCCAGCAACCCCCCGAACACCGGGGAGCTGTTTTTT	-	few	13	TRBV28	TRBJ2-2
CASSWEGQLHTYNEQFF	TGTGCCAGCAGCTGGGAGGGTCAACTCCATACCTACAATGAGCAGTTCTTC	TRBD2	many	17	TRBV7-2	TRBJ2-1
CSAPGQGITEAFF	TGCAGTGCGCCGGGACAGGGGATCACTGAAGCTTTCTTT	TRBD1	-	13	TRBV20-1	TRBJ1-1
CATSRTSGRYEQYF	TGTGCCACCAGTCGGACTAGCGGGAGATACGAGCAGTACTTC	TRBD2	few	14	TRBV15	TRBJ2-7
CASSIKAGGPSYEQYF	TGTGCCAGCAGCATAAAAGCGGGGGGGCCCTCCTACGAGCAGTACTTC	TRBD2	few	16	TRBV7-2	TRBJ2-7
CCARDMIQTARKGELFF	TGCTGTGCTAGAGATATGATCCAGACAGCCAGGAAAGGGGAGCTGTTTTTT	-	-	17	TRBV20-1	TRBJ2-2
CASSPTGKPNREQFF	TGTGCCAGCTCACCCACAGGAAAGCCCAACCGTGAGCAGTTCTTC	-	few	15	TRBV18	TRBJ2-1
CASSTGDTDTQYF	TGCGCCAGCAGCACGGGGGACACAGATACGCAGTATTTT	-	few	13	TRBV5-1	TRBJ2-3
CSASPRGRLETQYF	TGCAGTGCTAGTCCCAGGGGGAGATTGGAGACCCAGTACTTC	TRBD1	-	14	TRBV20-1	TRBJ2-5
CASRRYSFTDTQYF	TGTGCCAGCAGGCGATACTCGTTCACAGATACGCAGTATTTT	-	-	14	TRBV2	TRBJ2-3
CASSIPASEQFF	TGTGCCAGTAGTATCCCAGCTTCTGAGCAGTTCTTC	-	-	12	TRBV19	TRBJ2-1
CASRKQGLSGSPSHEQFF	TGTGCCAGCAGAAAACAGGGCCTTAGCGGGAGCCCGAGCCATGAGCAGTTCTTC	TRBD2	few	18	TRBV6-2/TRBV6-3	TRBJ2-1
CASSLTMATEQFF	TGTGCCAGCAGTTTAACAATGGCCACTGAGCAGTTCTTC	-	many	13	TRBV12-3/TRBV12-4	TRBJ2-1
CASSLDHLTYEQYF	TGTGCCAGCAGCTTAGATCACCTGACGTACGAGCAGTACTTC	-	-	14	TRBV11-2	TRBJ2-7
CASSQDAIPSYEQYF	TGCGCCAGCAGCCAAGATGCTATACCCTCCTACGAGCAGTACTTC	-	few	15	TRBV4-1	TRBJ2-7
CSAVGLADEQYF	TGCAGTGCCGTGGGACTAGCAGACGAGCAGTACTTC	TRBD2	-	12	TRBV20-1	TRBJ2-7
CAITAGGATTEAFF	TGTGCCATCACGGCGGGGGGGGCGACCACTGAAGCTTTCTTT	-	few	14	TRBV10-3	TRBJ1-1
CSALGETQETQYF	TGCAGTGCTCTGGGGGAGACACAAGAGACCCAGTACTTC	-	few	13	TRBV20-1	TRBJ2-5
CASSVTVLNTGELFF	TGTGCCAGCAGCGTTACAGTTTTGAACACCGGGGAGCTGTTTTTT	-	few	15	TRBV9	TRBJ2-2
CSASGPRTDTQYF	TGCAGTGCTTCCGGGCCCCGGACAGATACGCAGTATTTT	-	-	13	TRBV20-1	TRBJ2-3
CSAAPDNEQFF	TGCAGTGCCGCCCCGGATAATGAGCAGTTCTTC	-	few	11	TRBV20-1	TRBJ2-1
CASRRGGDTGELFF	TGTGCCAGCAGACGGGGGGGCGACACCGGGGAGCTGTTTTTT	TRBD2	-	14	TRBV11-1	TRBJ2-2